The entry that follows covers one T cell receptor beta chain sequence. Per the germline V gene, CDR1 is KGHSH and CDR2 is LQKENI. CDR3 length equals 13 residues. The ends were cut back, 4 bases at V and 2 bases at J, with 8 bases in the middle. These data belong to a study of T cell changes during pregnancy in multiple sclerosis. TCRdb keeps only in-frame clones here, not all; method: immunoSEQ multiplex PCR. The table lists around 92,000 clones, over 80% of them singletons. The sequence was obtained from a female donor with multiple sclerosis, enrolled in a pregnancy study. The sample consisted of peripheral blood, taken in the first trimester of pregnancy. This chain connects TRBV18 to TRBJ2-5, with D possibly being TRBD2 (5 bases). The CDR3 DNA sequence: TGTGCCAGCTCACAGCGGCAACAAGAGACCCAGTACTTC. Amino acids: CASSQRQQETQYF.